These 21 T cell receptor beta chains were all obtained from the same sample, sequenced in a study of Ad26.COV2.S vaccination and SARS-CoV-2 variants. Some clones are missing from TCRdb's copy, which holds only in-frame ones; the method was immunoSEQ multiplex PCR. The repertoire includes over 85,000 clones, roughly 84% of them detected once, and roughly 15% sits in the top ten. The material sequenced was peripheral blood, taken after recovery from COVID-19. These TCRs come from a human donor who had recovered from COVID-19.

The chain links TRBV6-6 to TRBJ2-2, with 10 bases lining up with TRBD1. The germline gives CDR1 MNHNY, CDR2 SVGAGI (reference sequence). The V and J ends lost 2 bases and 4 bases, in that order; junction bases with no gene match: 4. The CDR3 is made up of 16 amino acids. CDR3 residues: CASSYPGTGVTGELFF. The CDR3 region has the DNA TGTGCCAGCAGTTACCCCGGGACAGGGGTCACCGGGGAGCTGTTTTTT.

The V call is TRBV19, the J call TRBJ1-1, with D possibly being TRBD1 (5 bases). Germline CDR1 reads LNHDA; CDR2 reads SQIVND (reference sequence). This CDR3 has 13 amino acids. Between the trimmed V and J ends, which lost 7 bases and 1 base, there was a span of 10 bases. The CDR3 reads CASTTTGNTEAFF. The CDR3 bases are TGTGCCAGTACTACTACAGGGAACACTGAAGCTTTCTTT.

CDR3 coding DNA: TGTGCCAGCAGCTTAGATCCGGACAGCTCCTACAATGAGCAGTTCTTC. Translation: CASSLDPDSSYNEQFF. This sequence joins TRBV11-2 and TRBJ2-1, with D possibly being TRBD1 (6 bases). Germline V gene lookup returns CDR1 SGHAT and CDR2 FQNNGV. Trimming left V 0 bases short and J 0 bases short, with 9 bases between. The CDR3 loop spans 16 amino acids. Full variable domain (missing parts from reference TRBV11-2 and TRBJ2-1): EAGVAQSPRYKIIEKRQSVAFWCNPISGHATLYWYQQILGQGPKLLIQFQNNGVVDDSQLPKDRFSAERLKGVDSTLKIQPAKLEDSAVYLCASSLDPDSSYNEQFFGPGTRLTVL.

The genes are TRBV28 and TRBJ1-3; D is ambiguous. Trimming took off 9 bases at V and 0 bases at J, with 18 bases between the two ends. The CDR3 is made up of 16 amino acids. CDR1 and CDR2 (germline): MDHEN, SYDVKM. In nucleotides, the CDR3 is TGTGCCAGTCAGATACGGTCTCCGAGCTCTGGAAACACCATATATTTT. Amino acid sequence: CASQIRSPSSGNTIYF.

This clone was counted between two and nine times. The J gene is TRBJ1-6, the V gene TRBV28, with D maybe TRBD1 (5 bases). With 9 bases removed from V and 10 bases from J, the gap between germline ends came to 13 bases. The CDR3 loop spans 12 amino acids. Per the germline V gene, CDR1 is MDHEN and CDR2 is SYDVKM. CDR3 nucleotide sequence: TGTGCCAGTTGGGGGGAGGGCTCACCCCTCCACTTT. This sequence encodes CASWGEGSPLHF.

This sequence joins TRBV28 and TRBJ2-7; TRBD1 matches 10 bases. V trimming: 4 bases; J trimming: 2 bases; junction bases outside the gene matches: 8. CDR1 is MDHEN and CDR2 is SYDVKM in the germline V gene. This CDR3 has 16 amino acids. CDR3 residues: CASSSPGQGSPYEQYF. The CDR3 coding sequence is TGTGCCAGCAGTTCCCCGGGACAGGGGTCACCCTACGAGCAGTACTTC.

The chain is built from TRBV24-1 and TRBJ2-7; TRBD1 matches 11 bases. J was trimmed by 6 bases and V by 4 bases; bases with no gene match: 4. Germline V lookup: CDR1 KGHDR, CDR2 SFDVKD. The CDR3 totals 14 residues. The CDR3, as DNA: TGTGCCACCAGTGAATCCGGGACAGGGGGCGAGCAGTACTTC. Its translation: CATSESGTGGEQYF.

J is TRBJ2-2 and V is TRBV5-4; 13 bases are shared with TRBD2. Germline CDR1 reads SGHNT; CDR2 reads YYREEE (reference sequence). After removal of 5 bases from V and 8 bases from J, the junction contained 9 bases not matched to a gene. The CDR3 runs 16 residues. CDR3 bases: TGTGCCAGCAGTCCTGGGACTAGCGGGAAGGTGGGGGAGCTGTTTTTT. Its protein product is CASSPGTSGKVGELFF. Supplemented by reference TRBV5-4 and TRBJ2-2, the full variable domain reads ETGVTQSPTHLIKTRGQQVTLRCSSQSGHNTVSWYQQALGQGPQFIFQYYREEENGRGNFPPRFSGLQFPNYSSELNVNALELDDSALYLCASSPGTSGKVGELFFGEGSRLTVL.

V usage is TRBV9 and J usage is TRBJ2-3, with TRBD2 matching 10 bases. Germline V gene data show CDR1 as SGDLS and CDR2 as YYNGEE. The V and J ends lost 4 bases and 2 bases, in that order; junction bases with no gene match: 7. This CDR3 region has 16 residues. CDR3 region: CASSPDSGRPTDTQYF. The DNA for the CDR3 is TGTGCCAGCAGCCCTGATAGCGGGAGGCCCACAGATACGCAGTATTTT.

The chain joins TRBV4-1 to TRBJ1-1; no definite D call. This CDR3 has 14 amino acids. Trimming shortened V by 6 bases and J by 2 bases, and 13 bases separated the two germline ends. Germline loops: CDR1 MGHRA, CDR2 YSYEKL. The CDR3 bases are TGCGCCAGCAGTCCCGACAACGGAAACACTGAAGCTTTCTTT. Translated: CASSPDNGNTEAFF.

This sequence joins TRBV6-1 and TRBJ2-7; maybe TRBD2 (5 bases). Germline CDR1 MNHNS, CDR2 SASEGT. The CDR3 loop spans 17 amino acids. With 0 bases removed from V and 0 bases from J, the gap between germline ends came to 15 bases. The CDR3 DNA follows: TGTGCCAGCAGTGAAGCGGAGACGGGGTGGATCTCCTACGAGCAGTACTTC. This codes for CASSEAETGWISYEQYF.

The gene calls are TRBV5-8 and TRBJ1-1; D gene uncertain. Germline V CDR1 and CDR2: SGHTS, YDEGEE. V lost 3 bases, J lost 1 base, and 13 bases lay in between. This CDR3 has 15 amino acids. The CDR3: CASSSYGLTNTEAFF. The DNA for the CDR3 is TGTGCCAGCAGCTCCTACGGACTGACGAACACTGAAGCTTTCTTT.

The genes are TRBV14 and TRBJ1-2, with TRBD1 matching 12 bases. The CDR3 spans 16 residues. Trimming removed 0 bases from V and 4 bases from J; junction bases left unmatched: 3. CDR1 is SGHDN, CDR2 FVKESK, per germline. Written as DNA, the CDR3 is TGTGCCAGCAGCCAAGATGGGACAGGGGGCATCTATGGCTACACCTTC. As protein: CASSQDGTGGIYGYTF.

CDR3 sequence reads: CASSHRTDTQYF. In DNA, the CDR3 is TGTGCCAGCAGCCACCGCACAGATACGCAGTATTTT. The chain has TRBV3-1 (or the pseudogene TRBV3-2) and TRBJ2-3, with no clear D. This CDR3 has 12 amino acids. Germline V gene data show CDR1 as LGHDT and CDR2 as YNNKEL (reference sequence). The ends were cut back, 3 bases at V and 1 base at J, with 2 bases in the middle.

The chain carries TRBV28 and TRBJ2-6, with TRBD1 as a possible D gene (5 bases). The germline CDR1 and CDR2 sequences are MDHEN and SYDVKM. V dropped 6 bases and J dropped 0 bases, with 9 bases sitting between them. The CDR3 is 15 residues long. The CDR3 DNA is TGTGCCAGCAGGAAAGGGGACTCTGGGGCCAACGTCCTGACTTTC. Translated, it gives CASRKGDSGANVLTF.

The chain joins TRBV6-5 to TRBJ2-5; D is undetermined. This CDR3 spans 14 amino acids. V shed 2 bases and J shed 2 bases, with 9 bases lying between them. Per germline, CDR1 MNHEY and CDR2 SVGAGI. The CDR3 is CASSYGQNQETQYF. The DNA of the CDR3 is TGTGCCAGCAGTTACGGGCAGAATCAAGAGACCCAGTACTTC.

The sample holds one count of this clone. This sequence joins TRBV11-2 and TRBJ2-5; TRBD2 agrees at 7 bases. The germline V gene encodes CDR1 SGHAT and CDR2 FQNNGV. V lost 1 base and J lost 2; bases outside the gene matches: 4. The CDR3 contains 15 residues. CDR3 residues: CASSLVGGFQETQYF. In DNA form, the CDR3 reads TGTGCCAGCAGCTTAGTGGGAGGGTTTCAAGAGACCCAGTACTTC.

CDR3 protein: CASSRTGGASYEQYF. The CDR3 DNA is TGTGCCAGCAGCCGAACAGGGGGCGCATCCTACGAGCAGTACTTC. The chain couples TRBV11-2 to TRBJ2-7, with 9 bases aligning to TRBD1. CDR1 and CDR2 (germline): SGHAT, FQNNGV. The CDR3 contains 15 residues. V shed 5 bases and J 1 base; nucleotides not matched to a gene: 6.

This rearrangement joins TRBV5-4 to TRBJ2-4; TRBD2 aligns across 7 bases. This CDR3 has 12 amino acids. Germline CDR1 and CDR2: SGHNT and YYREEE (reference sequence). CDR3 residues: CVWEGPGNIQYF. DNA for the CDR3: TGTGTGTGGGAGGGCCCCGGAAACATTCAGTACTTC.

The gene calls are TRBV7-9 and TRBJ1-2, with TRBD1 matching over 8 bases. This CDR3 comprises 16 residues. From germline, CDR1 is SEHNR and CDR2 FQNEAQ (reference sequence). V dropped 5 bases and J dropped 0; count of bases not matched to a gene: 8. The CDR3 region has the DNA TGTGCCAGCAGCCCGCGCGGGACAGGACCTAACTATGGCTACACCTTC. Protein: CASSPRGTGPNYGYTF.

The chain joins TRBV18 to TRBJ2-1; no definite D call. Germline V gene data show CDR1 as KGHSH and CDR2 as LQKENI. There are 11 residues in the CDR3. Trimming pared 4 bases from V and 7 bases from J, leaving 5 bases between. CDR3 bases: TGTGCCAGCTCACTAACAAATGAGCAGTTCTTC. Protein: CASSLTNEQFF. The complete variable domain, with remaining parts taken from reference TRBV18 and TRBJ2-1, reads NAGVMQNPRHLVRRRGQEARLRCSPMKGHSHVYWYRQLPEEGLKFMVYLQKENIIDESGMPKERFSAEFPKEGPSILRIQQVVRGDSAAYFCASSLTNEQFFGPGTRLTVL.